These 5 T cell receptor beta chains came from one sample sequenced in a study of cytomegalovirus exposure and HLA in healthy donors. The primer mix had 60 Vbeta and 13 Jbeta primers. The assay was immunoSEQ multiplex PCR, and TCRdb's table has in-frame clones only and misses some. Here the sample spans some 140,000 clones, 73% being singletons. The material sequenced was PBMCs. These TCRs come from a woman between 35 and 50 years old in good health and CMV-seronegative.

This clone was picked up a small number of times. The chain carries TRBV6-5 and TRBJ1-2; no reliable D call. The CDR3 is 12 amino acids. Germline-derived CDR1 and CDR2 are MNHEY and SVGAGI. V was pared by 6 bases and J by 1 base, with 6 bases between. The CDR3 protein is CASRPNNYGYTF. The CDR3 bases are TGTGCCAGCAGACCTAATAACTATGGCTACACCTTC.

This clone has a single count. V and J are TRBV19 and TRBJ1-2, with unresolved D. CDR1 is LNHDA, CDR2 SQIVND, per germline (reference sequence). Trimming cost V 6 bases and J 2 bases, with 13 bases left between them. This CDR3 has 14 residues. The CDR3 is CASSPMPMNYGYTF. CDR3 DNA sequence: TGTGCCAGTAGCCCTATGCCTATGAACTATGGCTACACCTTC.

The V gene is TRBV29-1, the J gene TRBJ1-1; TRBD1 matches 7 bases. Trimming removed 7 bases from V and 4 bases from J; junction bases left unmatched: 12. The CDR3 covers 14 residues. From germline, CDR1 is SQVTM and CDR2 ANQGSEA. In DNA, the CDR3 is TGCAGCGCCCGAGTAAATAACAGGGGCACTGAAGCTTTCTTT. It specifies CSARVNNRGTEAFF. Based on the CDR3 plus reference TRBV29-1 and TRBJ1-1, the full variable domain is SAVISQKPSRDICQRGTSLTIQCQVDSQVTMMFWYRQQPGQSLTLIATANQGSEATYESGFVIDKFPISRPNLTFSTLTVSNMSPEDSSIYLCSARVNNRGTEAFFGQGTRLTVV.

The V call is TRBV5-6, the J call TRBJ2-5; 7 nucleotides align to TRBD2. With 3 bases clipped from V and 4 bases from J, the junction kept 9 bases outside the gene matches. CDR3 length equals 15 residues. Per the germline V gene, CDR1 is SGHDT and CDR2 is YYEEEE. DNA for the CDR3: TGTGCCAGCAGCTCCACCACGACTAGCACAGAGACCCAGTACTTC. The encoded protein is CASSSTTTSTETQYF.

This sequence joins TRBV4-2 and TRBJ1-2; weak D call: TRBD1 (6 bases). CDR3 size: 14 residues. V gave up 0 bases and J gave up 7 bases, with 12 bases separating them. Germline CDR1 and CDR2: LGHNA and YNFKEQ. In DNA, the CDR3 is TGTGCCAGCAGCCAAGAAACAGGGAGAGGTGGCTACACCTTC. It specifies CASSQETGRGGYTF.